This passage covers 5 T cell receptor beta chains from one sample sequenced in a study of blood T cell repertoires in COVID-19 (dated by TCRdb to the early 2020s). The library came from the immunoSEQ multiplex PCR assay. Here the immuneACCESS table is served through TCRdb, limited to in-frame sequences with V and J called. Missing clones are a known gap in these copies; in checked studies unresolved V genes cover under half, and the rest lacks a known reason. Present in this sample are 540,000 or so clones, roughly nine tenths of which were seen just once. The ten largest clones represent roughly 7.4% of the sample. The sample taken for sequencing was peripheral blood. All receptors come from a woman between 50 and 59 years old with COVID-19, enrolled during active disease.

The rearrangement uses TRBV11-2 and TRBJ2-3, with 11 bases lining up with TRBD2. Trimming took 5 bases from V and 4 from J; bases not matched to a gene: 8. In germline, CDR1 is SGHAT, CDR2 FQNNGV. The CDR3 runs 16 residues. CDR3 protein: CASSLASGGSADTQYF. The CDR3 region has the DNA TGTGCCAGCAGCCTTGCTAGCGGGGGGTCGGCAGATACGCAGTATTTT.

V and J are TRBV11-2 and TRBJ2-5, with 8 bases fitting TRBD1. CDR3 length: 16 amino acids. The germline CDR1 and CDR2 sequences are SGHAT and FQNNGV. V gave up 5 bases and J gave up 1 base; unmatched junction bases: 9. CDR3 bases: TGTGCCAGCAGCCTCGGTGGACAGGGTATCCAAGAGACCCAGTACTTC. Its translation is CASSLGGQGIQETQYF.

Turning to this clone: Likely a read error: the CDR3 ends without its conserved phenylalanine or tryptophan. The DNA is left out, because the CDR3 cannot be placed on it with certainty; the CDR3 is given as TCRdb lists it. The chain carries TRBV13 and TRBJ1-1; the table's TRBD1 call for D was not verified on the DNA. CDR1 PRHDT and CDR2 FYEKMQ come from the germline V gene (reference sequence). The CDR3 is 12 amino acids long, termini counted. The CDR3 protein is CASSLGRGPPSL.

This chain links TRBV2 with TRBJ2-6, with a tentative D call TRBD1 (6 bases). CDR1 is SNHLY, CDR2 FYNNEI, per germline. V shed 7 bases and J shed 0 bases, with 16 bases lying between them. The CDR3 is 17 amino acids. Here the CDR3 reads CASTSTGFSSGANVLTF. Written as DNA, the CDR3 is TGTGCCAGCACCTCGACAGGTTTTAGCTCTGGGGCCAACGTCCTGACTTTC.

V is TRBV6-1 and J is TRBJ1-5, with D perhaps matching TRBD1 (5 bases). Germline V CDR1 and CDR2: MNHNS, SASEGT. The CDR3 loop spans 16 amino acids. V lost 3 bases, J lost 5 bases, and 17 bases lay in between. DNA for the CDR3: TGTGCCAGCAGTGATCGACAGAACGTACGCTATCAGCCCCAGCATTTT. The encoded protein is CASSDRQNVRYQPQHF.